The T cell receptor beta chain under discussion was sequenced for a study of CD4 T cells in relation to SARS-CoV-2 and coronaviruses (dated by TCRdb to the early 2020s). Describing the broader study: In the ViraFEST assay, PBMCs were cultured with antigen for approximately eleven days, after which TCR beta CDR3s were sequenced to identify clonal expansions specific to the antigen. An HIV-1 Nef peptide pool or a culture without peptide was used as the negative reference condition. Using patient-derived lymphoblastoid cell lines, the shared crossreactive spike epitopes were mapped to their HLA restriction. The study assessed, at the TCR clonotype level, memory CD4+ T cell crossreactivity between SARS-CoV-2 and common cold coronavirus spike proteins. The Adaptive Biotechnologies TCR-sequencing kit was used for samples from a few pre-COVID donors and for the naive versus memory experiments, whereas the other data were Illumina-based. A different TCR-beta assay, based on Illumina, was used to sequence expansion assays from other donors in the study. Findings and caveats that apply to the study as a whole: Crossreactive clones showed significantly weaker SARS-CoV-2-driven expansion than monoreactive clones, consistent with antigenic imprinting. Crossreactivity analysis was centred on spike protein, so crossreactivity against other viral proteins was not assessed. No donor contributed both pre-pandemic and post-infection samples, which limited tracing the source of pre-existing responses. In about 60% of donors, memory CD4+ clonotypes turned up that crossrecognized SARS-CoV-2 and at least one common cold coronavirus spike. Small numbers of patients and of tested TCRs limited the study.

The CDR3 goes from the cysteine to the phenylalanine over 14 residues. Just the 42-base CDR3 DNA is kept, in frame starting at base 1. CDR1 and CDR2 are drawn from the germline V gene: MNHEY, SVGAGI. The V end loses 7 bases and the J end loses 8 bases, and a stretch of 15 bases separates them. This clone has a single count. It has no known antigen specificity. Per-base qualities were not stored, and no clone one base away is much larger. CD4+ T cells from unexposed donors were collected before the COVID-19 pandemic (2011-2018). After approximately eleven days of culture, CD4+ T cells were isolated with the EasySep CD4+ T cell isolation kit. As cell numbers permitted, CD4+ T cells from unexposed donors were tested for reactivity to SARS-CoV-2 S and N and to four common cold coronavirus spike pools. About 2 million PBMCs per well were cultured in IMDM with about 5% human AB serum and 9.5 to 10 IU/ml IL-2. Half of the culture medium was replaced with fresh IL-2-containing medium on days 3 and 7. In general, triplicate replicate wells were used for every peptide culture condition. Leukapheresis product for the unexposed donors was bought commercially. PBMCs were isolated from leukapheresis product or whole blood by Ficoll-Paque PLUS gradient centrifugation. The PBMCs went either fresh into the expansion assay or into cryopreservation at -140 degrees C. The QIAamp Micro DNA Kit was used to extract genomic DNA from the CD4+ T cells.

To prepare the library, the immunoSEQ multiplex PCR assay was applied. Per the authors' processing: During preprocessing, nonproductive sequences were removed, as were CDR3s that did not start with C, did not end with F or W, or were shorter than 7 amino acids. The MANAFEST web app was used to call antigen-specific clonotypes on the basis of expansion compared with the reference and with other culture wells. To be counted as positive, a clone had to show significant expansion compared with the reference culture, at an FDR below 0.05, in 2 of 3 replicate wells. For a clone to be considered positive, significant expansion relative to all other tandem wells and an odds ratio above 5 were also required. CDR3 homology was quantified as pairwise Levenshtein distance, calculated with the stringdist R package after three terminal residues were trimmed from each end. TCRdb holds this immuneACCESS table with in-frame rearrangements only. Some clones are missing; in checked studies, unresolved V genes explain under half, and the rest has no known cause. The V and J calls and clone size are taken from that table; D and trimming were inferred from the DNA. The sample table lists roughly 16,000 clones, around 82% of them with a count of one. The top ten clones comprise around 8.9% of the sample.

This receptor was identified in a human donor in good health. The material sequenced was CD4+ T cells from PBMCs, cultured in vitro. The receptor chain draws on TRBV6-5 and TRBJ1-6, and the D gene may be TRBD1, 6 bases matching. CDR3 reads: CASTIGRGDSPLHF. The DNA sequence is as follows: TGTGCCAGCACCATAGGGAGGGGGGATTCACCCCTCCACTTT.